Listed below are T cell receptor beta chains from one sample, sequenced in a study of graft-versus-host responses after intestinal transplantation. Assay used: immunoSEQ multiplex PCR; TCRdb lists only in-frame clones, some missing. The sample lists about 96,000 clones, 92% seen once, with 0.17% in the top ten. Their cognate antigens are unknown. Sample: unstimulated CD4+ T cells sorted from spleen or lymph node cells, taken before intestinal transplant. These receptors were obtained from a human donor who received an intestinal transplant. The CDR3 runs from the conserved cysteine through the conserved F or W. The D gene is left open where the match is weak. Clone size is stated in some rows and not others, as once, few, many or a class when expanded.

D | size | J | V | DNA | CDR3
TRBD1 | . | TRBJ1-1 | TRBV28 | TGTGCCAGCAGTTTAATTGGAACAGGGGGCTGGGGTGAAGCTTTCTTT | CASSLIGTGGWGEAFF
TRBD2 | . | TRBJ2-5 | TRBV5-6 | TGTGCCAGCAGCTTAGAGGCTAGCGGTAAAGAGACCCAGTACTTC | CASSLEASGKETQYF
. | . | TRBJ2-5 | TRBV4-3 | TGCGCCAGCAGCCAAGATTCCGGGGGAGAGACCCAGTACTTC | CASSQDSGGETQYF
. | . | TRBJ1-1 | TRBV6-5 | TGTGCCAGCAGTTACTATTCGGTACAGGGAGTCACTGAAGCTTTCTTT | CASSYYSVQGVTEAFF
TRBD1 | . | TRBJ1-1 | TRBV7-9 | TGTGCCAGCAGCTTGAGACAGGGAAGGACTGAAGCTTTCTTT | CASSLRQGRTEAFF
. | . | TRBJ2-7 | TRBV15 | TGTGCCACCAGCAGGGCCCTAGGCGAGCAGTACTTC | CATSRALGEQYF
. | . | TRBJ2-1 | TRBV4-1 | TGCGCCAGCAGCCAAGATGGCGGGGGCCGAAACAATGAGCAGTTCTTC | CASSQDGGGRNNEQFF
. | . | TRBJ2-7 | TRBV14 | TGTGCCAGCAGCCACGATCTACGCATCCGGTACTTC | CASSHDLRIRYF
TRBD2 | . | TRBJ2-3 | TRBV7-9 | TGTGCCAGCAGCTTCTCCGGGACTAGCGGCACAGATACGCAGTATTTT | CASSFSGTSGTDTQYF
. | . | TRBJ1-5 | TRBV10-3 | TGTGCCATCAGTGAAGGGGGATACGATCAGCCCCAGCATTTT | CAISEGGYDQPQHF
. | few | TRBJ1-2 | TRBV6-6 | TGTGCCAGCAGCCCCACTCGCCTGGGCTACACCTTC | CASSPTRLGYTF
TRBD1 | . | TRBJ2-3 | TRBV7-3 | TGTGCCAGCAGCCAGGGGGCAGATACGCAGTATTTT | CASSQGADTQYF
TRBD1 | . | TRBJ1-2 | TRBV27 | TGTGCCAGCAGTCTGACAGGGCCTGGAGGTGGCTACACCTTC | CASSLTGPGGGYTF
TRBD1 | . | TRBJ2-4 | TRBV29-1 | TGCAGCGTTGAAGGACAGGGGCGGAACATTCAGTACTTC | CSVEGQGRNIQYF
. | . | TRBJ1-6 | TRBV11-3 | TGTGCCAGCAGCTTAGACAGGCTTAATTCACCCCTCCACTTT | CASSLDRLNSPLHF
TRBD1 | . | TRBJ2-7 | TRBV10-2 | TGCGCCAGCAGCCAAGCTCCCGGACAGGGTAAGATCGAGCAGTACTTC | CASSQAPGQGKIEQYF
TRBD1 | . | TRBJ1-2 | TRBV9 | TGTGCCAGCAGCGTAGGGGACAGGGGACTGGATTATGGCTACACCTTC | CASSVGDRGLDYGYTF
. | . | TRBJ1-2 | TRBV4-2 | TGTGCCAGCAGCCCAGGACAGATAAACTATGGCTACACCTTC | CASSPGQINYGYTF
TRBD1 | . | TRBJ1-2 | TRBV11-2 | TGTGCCAGCAGCCAAGGACAGGGGGCCGGTGGCTACACCTTC | CASSQGQGAGGYTF
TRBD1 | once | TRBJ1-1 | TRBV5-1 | TGCGCCAGCAGCTTGCAGTTCCAGGGGGCGCGTAGTGAAGCTTTCTTT | CASSLQFQGARSEAFF
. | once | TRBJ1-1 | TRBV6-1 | TGTGCCAGCGTCAGAGGGCAGGGAGGGACTGAAGCTTTCTTT | CASVRGQGGTEAFF
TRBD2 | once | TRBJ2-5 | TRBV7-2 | TGTGCCAGCAGCTTAGGACTAGCGGGATCCCAAGAGACCCAGTACTTC | CASSLGLAGSQETQYF
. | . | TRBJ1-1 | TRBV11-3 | TGTGCCAGCAGCCTCACGAGGAACACTGAAGCTTTCTTT | CASSLTRNTEAFF
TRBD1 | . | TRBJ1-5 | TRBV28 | TGTGCCAGCAGTCCCGGACAGGGGAGATATCAGCCCCAGCATTTT | CASSPGQGRYQPQHF
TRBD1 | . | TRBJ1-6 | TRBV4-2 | TGTGCCAGCAGCCAAGTGACAGGGGGCCATAATTCACCCCTCCACTTT | CASSQVTGGHNSPLHF
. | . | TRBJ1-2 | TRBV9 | TGTGCCAGCAGCACCGGGGGGGCAGCCTCTAACTATGGCTACACCTTC | CASSTGGAASNYGYTF
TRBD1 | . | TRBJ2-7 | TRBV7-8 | TGTGCCAGCAGCAAACCGGGACAGGGTGTGTACGAGCAGTACTTC | CASSKPGQGVYEQYF
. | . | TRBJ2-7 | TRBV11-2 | TGTGCCAGCAGCGCAGGGAACTCCTACGAGCAGTACTTC | CASSAGNSYEQYF
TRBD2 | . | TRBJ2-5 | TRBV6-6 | TGTGCCAGCAGTTACGGACTAGCGGGAGGGCAAGAGACCCAGTACTTC | CASSYGLAGGQETQYF
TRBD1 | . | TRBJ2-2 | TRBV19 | TGTGCCAGTAGTGTACCCGGGACAGGGACCGGGGAGCTGTTTTTT | CASSVPGTGTGELFF
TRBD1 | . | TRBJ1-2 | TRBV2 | TGTGCCAGCACAATGATGGCAGGGGGTGGGAGCTATGGCTACACCTTC | CASTMMAGGGSYGYTF
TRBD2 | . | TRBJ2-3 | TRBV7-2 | TGTGCCAGCAGCTCTCTAGCGGGGGGCTCCACAGATACGCAGTATTTT | CASSSLAGGSTDTQYF
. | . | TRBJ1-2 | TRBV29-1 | TGCAGCGTTGCCCCCGATGCGCCGCTTGGCTACACCTTC | CSVAPDAPLGYTF
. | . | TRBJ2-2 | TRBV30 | TGTGCCTGGAGTGTATGGGGGGGCAGGACCGGGGAGCTGTTTTTT | CAWSVWGGRTGELFF
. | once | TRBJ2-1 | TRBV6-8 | TGTGCCAGCAGTTACCGGAGTGAGTCATGGCCTTTGAGCTCCTACAATGAGCAGTTCTTC | CASSYRSESWPLSSYNEQFF
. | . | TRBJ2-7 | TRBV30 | TGTGCCTGGAGTGCAGCTCGACAGGTTTACTTCTACGAGCAGTACTTC | CAWSAARQVYFYEQYF
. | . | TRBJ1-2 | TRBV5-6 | TGTGCCAGCAGCTTGTTCAGGACAGCTAACTATGGCTACACCTTC | CASSLFRTANYGYTF
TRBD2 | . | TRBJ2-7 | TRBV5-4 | TGTGCCAGCAGCTTCCAAGCCGGGACTAGCGAATTTCTGGGCGAGCAGTACTTC | CASSFQAGTSEFLGEQYF
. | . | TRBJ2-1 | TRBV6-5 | TGTGCCAGCAGTACCCCACTGAAAAATGAGCAGTTCTTC | CASSTPLKNEQFF
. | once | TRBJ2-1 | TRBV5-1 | TGCGCCAGCAGCCACTTGGGGGGAGAGCAGTTCTTC | CASSHLGGEQFF
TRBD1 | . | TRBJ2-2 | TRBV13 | TGTGCCAGCAGCTCCCCCTCGACAGGGCTGAACACCGGGGAGCTGTTTTTT | CASSSPSTGLNTGELFF